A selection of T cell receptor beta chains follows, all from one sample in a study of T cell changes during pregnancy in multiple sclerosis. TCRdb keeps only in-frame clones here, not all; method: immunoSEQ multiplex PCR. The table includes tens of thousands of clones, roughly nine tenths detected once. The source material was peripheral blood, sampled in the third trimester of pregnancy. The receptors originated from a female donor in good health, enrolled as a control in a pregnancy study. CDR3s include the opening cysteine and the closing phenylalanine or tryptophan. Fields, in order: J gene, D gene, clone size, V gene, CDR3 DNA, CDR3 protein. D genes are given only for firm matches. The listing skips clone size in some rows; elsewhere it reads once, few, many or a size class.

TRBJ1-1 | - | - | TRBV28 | TGTGCCAGCAGTCGGCCGACAGTGACTCCCGAGTCCACTGAAGCTTTCTTT | CASSRPTVTPESTEAFF
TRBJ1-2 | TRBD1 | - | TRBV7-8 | TGTGCCAGCAGCATCGAGGACAGGCTAGCTAACTATGGCTACACCTTC | CASSIEDRLANYGYTF
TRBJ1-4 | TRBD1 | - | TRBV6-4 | TGTGCCAGCAGCCCAACAGGGGGCTATGAAAAACTGTTTTTT | CASSPTGGYEKLFF
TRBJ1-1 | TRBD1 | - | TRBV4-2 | TGTGCCAGCAGCCAAGCGGGGGGGGACAGTGGGAACACTGAAGCTTTCTTT | CASSQAGGDSGNTEAFF
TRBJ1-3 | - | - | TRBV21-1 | TGTGCCAGCAGCAAAGCGCCAGGGGCCGGAAACACCATATATTTT | CASSKAPGAGNTIYF
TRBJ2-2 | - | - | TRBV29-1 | TGCAGCGTTGTTAACCGGGAAAACACCGGGGAGCTGTTTTTT | CSVVNRENTGELFF
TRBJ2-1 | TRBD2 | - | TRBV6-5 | TGTGCCAGCAGTTACTCGACTAGCGGGCACAATGAGCAGTTCTTC | CASSYSTSGHNEQFF
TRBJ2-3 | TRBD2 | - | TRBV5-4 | TGTGCCAGCAGCGCCTTAGCGGGGGGCCGGACAGATACGCAGTATTTT | CASSALAGGRTDTQYF
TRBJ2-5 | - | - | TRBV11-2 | TGTGCCAGCAGCGTACAGGGTTGGGAGACCCAGTACTTC | CASSVQGWETQYF
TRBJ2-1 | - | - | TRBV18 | TGTGCCAGCTCTACAACGCCCCGGGAGTACAATGAGCAGTTCTTC | CASSTTPREYNEQFF
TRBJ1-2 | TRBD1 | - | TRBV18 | TGTGCCAGCTCACCAAGACAGGGGGTGGAGTTGGTCTACACCTTC | CASSPRQGVELVYTF
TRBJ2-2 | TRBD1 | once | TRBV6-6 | TGTGCCTCCAACCCCGGGACAGGGAGTACCGGGGAGCTGTTTTTT | CASNPGTGSTGELFF
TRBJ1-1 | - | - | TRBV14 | TGTGCCAGCAGCCTGACAGAGAACACTGAAGCTTTCTTT | CASSLTENTEAFF
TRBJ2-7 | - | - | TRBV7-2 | TGTGCCAGCTCTCACCTCGGGGGTACCTACGAGCAGTACTTC | CASSHLGGTYEQYF
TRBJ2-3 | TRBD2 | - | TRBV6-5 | TGTGCCAGCAGAGTCCCTGGGACTACCACAGATACGCAGTATTTT | CASRVPGTTTDTQYF
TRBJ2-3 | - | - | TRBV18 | TGTGCCAGCCCCACCAGCCCTAGCCGGACAGATACGCAGTATTTT | CASPTSPSRTDTQYF
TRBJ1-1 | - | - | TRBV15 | TGTGCCACCAGCAGAAGGAGGGACACTGAAGCTTTCTTT | CATSRRRDTEAFF
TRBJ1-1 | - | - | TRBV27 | TGTGCCACCGTCATGAGCCGAGTCTCTGGCACTGAAGCTTTCTTT | CATVMSRVSGTEAFF
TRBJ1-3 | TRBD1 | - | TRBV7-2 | TGTGCCAGCCGTCGGGACAGTTCCATCTCTGGAAACACCATATATTTT | CASRRDSSISGNTIYF
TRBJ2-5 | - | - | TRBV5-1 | TGCGCCAGCAGCTTGGCCGCGGGAATTGTGGAGACCCAGTACTTC | CASSLAAGIVETQYF
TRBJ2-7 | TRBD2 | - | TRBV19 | TGTGCCAGTGAGAGCGGGGAAACCTACGAGCAGTACTTC | CASESGETYEQYF
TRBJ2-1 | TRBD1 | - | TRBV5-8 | TGTGCCAGCAGCCTAAGACAGGGTGCCTACAATGAGCAGTTCTTC | CASSLRQGAYNEQFF
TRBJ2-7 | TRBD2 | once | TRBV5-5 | TGTGCCAGCAGCTTGGCGAGCGGGAGCCTCTACGAGCAGTACTTC | CASSLASGSLYEQYF
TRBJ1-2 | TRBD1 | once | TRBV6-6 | TGTGCCAGCAGTTTTTCGGGACAGAGAAACTATGGCTACACCTTC | CASSFSGQRNYGYTF
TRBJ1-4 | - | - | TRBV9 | TGTGCCAGCGGCGCTCGGGACAACGCTAATGAAAAACTGTTTTTT | CASGARDNANEKLFF
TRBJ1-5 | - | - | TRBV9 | TGTGCCAGCAGCAAAACCCCCCACAGTAATCAGCCCCAGCATTTT | CASSKTPHSNQPQHF
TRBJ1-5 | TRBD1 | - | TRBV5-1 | TGCGCCAGCAGCTCGACAGGGGGCAATCAGCCCCAGCATTTT | CASSSTGGNQPQHF
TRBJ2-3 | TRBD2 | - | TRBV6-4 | TGTGCCAGCAGTGAAAAACGGGTATCCGAGGCGGGGGGTCAAGATACGCAGTATTTT | CASSEKRVSEAGGQDTQYF
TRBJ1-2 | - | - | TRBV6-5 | TGTGCCAGCAGTCCCCTTGGAGAATCCTATGGCTACACCTTC | CASSPLGESYGYTF
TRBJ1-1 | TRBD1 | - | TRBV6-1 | TGTGCCAGCAGTGAGCGAGGGGGCATCAGGAACACTGAAGCTTTCTTT | CASSERGGIRNTEAFF
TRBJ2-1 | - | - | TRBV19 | TGTGCCAGTAGTCTCGACATCTCCTACAATGAGCAGTTCTTC | CASSLDISYNEQFF
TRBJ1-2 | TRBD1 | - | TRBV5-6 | TGTGCCAGCAGCGTTTACTCAGACAGGGGCGGGTTTTATGGCTACACCTTC | CASSVYSDRGGFYGYTF
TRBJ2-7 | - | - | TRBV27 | TGTGCCAGCAGTTTTCTCCGGAGCTCCTACGAGCAGTACTTC | CASSFLRSSYEQYF
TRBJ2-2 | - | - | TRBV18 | TGTGCCAGCTCACCAGGGACATACATCACCGGGGAGCTGTTTTTT | CASSPGTYITGELFF
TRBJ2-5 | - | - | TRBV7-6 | TGTGCCAGCAGCTTAGCAACAACAGGCGAGTACCAAGAGACCCAGTACTTC | CASSLATTGEYQETQYF
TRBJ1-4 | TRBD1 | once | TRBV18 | TGTGCCAGCTCACCGTTGAGGGACAGCAGTAATGAAAAACTGTTTTTT | CASSPLRDSSNEKLFF
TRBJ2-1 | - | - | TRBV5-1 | TGCGCCAGCAGCTTGTCTCAGGGGCTCGGTGAGCAGTTCTTC | CASSLSQGLGEQFF
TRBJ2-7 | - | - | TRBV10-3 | TGTGCCAGTGGGCCCTCCTACGAGCAGTACTTC | CASGPSYEQYF
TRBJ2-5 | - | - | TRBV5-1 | TGCGCCAGCAGCTTGGCCGAGTTACAAGAGACCCAGTACTTC | CASSLAELQETQYF
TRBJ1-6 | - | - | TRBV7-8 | TGTGCCAGCAGCACACGGACAGATTCACCCCTCCACTTT | CASSTRTDSPLHF
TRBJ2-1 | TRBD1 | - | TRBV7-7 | TGTGCCAGCAGCTTATGGACAGGAAGCTACAATGAGCAGTTCTTC | CASSLWTGSYNEQFF
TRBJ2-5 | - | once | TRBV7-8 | TGTGCCAGCAGCCAAGCCGTGGAGACCCAGTACTTC | CASSQAVETQYF
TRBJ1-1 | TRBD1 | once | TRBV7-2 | TGTGCCAGCAGCCCTAGGACAGGCGTGAACACTGAAGCTTTCTTT | CASSPRTGVNTEAFF
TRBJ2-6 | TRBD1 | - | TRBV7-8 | TGTGCCAGCAGCCCAGACAGGGCTTCATTCTCTGGGGCCAACGTCCTGACTTTC | CASSPDRASFSGANVLTF
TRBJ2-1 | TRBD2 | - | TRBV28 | TGTGCCAGCAGTCAACTAGCGTTTCATGAGCAGTTCTTC | CASSQLAFHEQFF
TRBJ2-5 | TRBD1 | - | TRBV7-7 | TGTGCCAGCAGCGTACTGGGACAGGGGTCGGAGACCCAGTACTTC | CASSVLGQGSETQYF